Each of the 17 T cell receptor beta chains below was sequenced from the same sample in a study of cytomegalovirus exposure and HLA in healthy donors. Profiling relied on immunoSEQ multiplex PCR, and the TCRdb table lists in-frame clones only, not all of them. The table lists tens of thousands of clones, roughly 96% of them singletons, with about 1.3% in the top ten. Sequenced sample: PBMCs. The receptors originated from a woman in her late teens or twenties in good health and CMV-seronegative.

The chain combines TRBV5-1 with TRBJ1-6; D uncertain. This CDR3 comprises 15 residues. Trimming cost V 7 bases and J 8 bases, with 19 bases left between them. Germline V gives CDR1 SGHRS, CDR2 YFSETQ. The CDR3 DNA reads as TGCGCCAGCCACGATACTTTCAGCGTCGATTCACCCCTCCACTTT. Amino acids: CASHDTFSVDSPLHF. The full variable domain, rest sourced from reference TRBV5-1 and TRBJ1-6, is KAGVTQTPRYLIKTRGQQVTLSCSPISGHRSVSWYQQTPGQGLQFLFEYFSETQRNKGNFPGRFSGRQFSNSRSEMNVSTLELGDSALYLCASHDTFSVDSPLHFGNGTRLTVT.

The genes are TRBV29-1 and TRBJ2-1; TRBD1 is a possible D gene (6 bases). CDR3 length equals 10 residues. Trimming took off 7 bases at V and 8 bases at J, with 9 bases between the two ends. CDR1 is SQVTM and CDR2 is ANQGSEA in the germline V gene. As DNA, the CDR3 is TGCAGCGCCAGGGGAGATGAGCAGTTCTTC. Encoded protein: CSARGDEQFF.

The rearrangement links TRBV19 to TRBJ2-2; no clear D gene. V was pared by 5 bases and J by 4 bases, with 8 bases between. The CDR3 totals 13 residues. Germline V gene sequence: CDR1 LNHDA, CDR2 SQIVND (reference sequence). CDR3 coding DNA: TGTGCCAGTAGTTTCGCGCCCACCGGGGAGCTGTTTTTT. Translated: CASSFAPTGELFF.

This clone was counted once. V gene TRBV9 combines with J gene TRBJ2-3; D possibly corresponds to TRBD1 (6 bases). Per the germline V gene, CDR1 is SGDLS and CDR2 is YYNGEE. The CDR3 is 15 residues long. Trimming left V 2 bases short and J 0 bases short, with 10 bases between. The DNA for the CDR3 is TGTGCCAGCAGCGTGGTACAGGGTAGCACAGATACGCAGTATTTT. Its translation is CASSVVQGSTDTQYF. Based on the CDR3 plus reference TRBV9 and TRBJ2-3, the full variable domain is DSGVTQTPKHLITATGQRVTLRCSPRSGDLSVYWYQQSLDQGLQFLIQYYNGEERAKGNILERFSAQQFPDLHSELNLSSLELGDSALYFCASSVVQGSTDTQYFGPGTRLTVL.

V gene TRBV6-6 combines with J gene TRBJ2-1; TRBD2 aligns across 7 bases. The V segment lost 8 bases and the J segment 3 bases; nucleotides outside the gene matches: 7. Germline V gene data show CDR1 as MNHNY and CDR2 as SVGAGI (reference sequence). This CDR3 has 14 amino acids. In DNA, the CDR3 is TGTGCCAGCGAGAAGACGGGAGGCTACAATGAGCAGTTCTTC. Translating it yields CASEKTGGYNEQFF.

V and J are TRBV2 and TRBJ2-6; D gene unclear. This CDR3 spans 13 amino acids. Deletions cut 10 bases from V and 0 bases from J, with 7 bases between. The germline CDR1 and CDR2 sequences are SNHLY and FYNNEI. The DNA for the CDR3 is TGTGCCAAGCGAGGCTCTGGGGCCAACGTCCTGACTTTC. Translation gives CAKRGSGANVLTF.

This clone was counted a few times. The V and J genes are TRBV29-1 and TRBJ2-7, with D possibly being TRBD2 (6 bases). The CDR3 totals 15 residues. Germline CDR1 reads SQVTM; CDR2 reads ANQGSEA. Trimming pared 3 bases from V and 6 bases from J, leaving 21 bases between. CDR3 in amino acids: CSVEAGTPLVSEQYF. The DNA for the CDR3 is TGCAGCGTTGAGGCCGGGACTCCCCTCGTAAGCGAGCAGTACTTC.

The chain employs TRBV7-2 and TRBJ2-1, with TRBD2 matching over 15 bases. Germline trimming cut 4 bases from V and 11 bases from J; bases unmatched to any gene: 3. From germline, CDR1 is SGHTA and CDR2 FQGNSA. The CDR3 contains 14 residues. CDR3 loop: CASSSGLAGGKQFF. For the CDR3, the DNA is TGTGCCAGCAGCTCGGGACTAGCGGGAGGTAAGCAGTTCTTC.

The rearrangement links TRBV5-1 to TRBJ2-1; 10 bases are shared with TRBD2. V trimming: 0 bases; J trimming: 7 bases; junction bases outside the gene matches: 4. Looked up from germline, CDR1 is SGHRS and CDR2 is YFSETQ. CDR3 length: 15 residues. Written as DNA, the CDR3 is TGCGCCAGCAGCTTGGCAGCGGGAGGGGCTAATGAGCAGTTCTTC. Its protein is CASSLAAGGANEQFF.

V is TRBV18 and J is TRBJ2-1, with D maybe TRBD1 (6 bases). The CDR3 loop spans 14 amino acids. Trimming left V 6 bases short and J 7 bases short, with 16 bases between. The germline CDR1 and CDR2 sequences are KGHSH and LQKENI. The CDR3 region is CASSLGQHLNEQFF. CDR3 DNA sequence: TGTGCCAGCTCCTTAGGACAGCACCTTAATGAGCAGTTCTTC.

The V gene is TRBV5-4, the J gene TRBJ1-6; 7 nucleotides match TRBD1. This CDR3 has 15 residues. V lost 4 bases to trimming and J lost 6 bases; unmatched junction nucleotides: 7. The V gene's germline CDR1 is SGHNT and CDR2 YYREEE (reference sequence). CDR3 protein: CASSPRDRLNSPLHF. CDR3 sequence (DNA): TGTGCCAGCAGCCCGAGGGACAGACTTAATTCACCCCTCCACTTT.

The CDR3 sequence is CASRDRGLDEQFF. The DNA of the CDR3 is TGTGCCAGCAGGGACAGGGGATTGGATGAGCAGTTCTTC. The chain recombines TRBV6-1 with TRBJ2-1; TRBD1 matches 9 bases. Trimming at V came to 6 bases and at J to 8 bases, leaving 5 bases not matched to a gene. Looked up from germline, CDR1 is MNHNS and CDR2 is SASEGT. The CDR3 loop spans 13 amino acids.

The chain is built from TRBV7-9 and TRBJ2-2, with D uncertain. The CDR3 totals 15 residues. CDR1 and CDR2 from the germline V gene are SEHNR and FQNEAQ (reference sequence). V lost 1 base, J lost 3 bases, and 9 bases lay in between. The CDR3 sequence: CASSLGSPDTGELFF. In DNA, the CDR3 is TGTGCCAGCAGCTTAGGTTCGCCAGACACCGGGGAGCTGTTTTTT.

This chain joins TRBV18 and TRBJ2-5; 9 nucleotides align to TRBD1. The CDR3 has 14 residues. After removal of 4 bases from V and 3 bases from J, the junction contained 3 bases not matched to a gene. Germline loops: CDR1 KGHSH, CDR2 LQKENI. The CDR3, as DNA: TGTGCCAGCTCACAACGGACAGGGGAAGAGACCCAGTACTTC. Amino acid sequence: CASSQRTGEETQYF.

The rearrangement links TRBV19 to TRBJ1-4; 8 bases map to TRBD1. The CDR3 consists of 13 residues. Germline CDR1 LNHDA, CDR2 SQIVND (reference sequence). J lost 8 bases, V lost 10 bases, and 9 bases had no gene match. This CDR3 reads CATSDRVGEKLFF. CDR3 bases: TGTGCCACCTCGGACAGGGTGGGCGAAAAACTGTTTTTT.

The CDR3, as DNA: TGTGCCAGCAGCTTAGAGGGACTAGCGGGAGGGCCTAGAAATGAGCAGTTCTTC. Its protein product is CASSLEGLAGGPRNEQFF. The chain links TRBV7-6 to TRBJ2-1, with 16 bases matching TRBD2. CDR3 length: 18 residues. The V gene's germline CDR1 is SGHVS and CDR2 FNYEAQ. V shed 1 base, J shed 7 bases, and the junction held 7 bases outside the gene matches. Together with reference TRBV7-6 and TRBJ2-1, the CDR3 gives the full variable domain: GAGVSQSPRYKVTKRGQDVALRCDPISGHVSLYWYRQALGQGPEFLTYFNYEAQQDKSGLPNDRFSAERPEGSISTLTIQRTEQRDSAMYRCASSLEGLAGGPRNEQFFGPGTRLTVL.

This chain links TRBV19 with TRBJ1-2, with D possibly being TRBD1 (5 bases). Trimming took 5 bases from V and 3 from J, leaving 10 bases between them. Germline CDR1 is LNHDA and CDR2 is SQIVND (reference sequence). This CDR3 comprises 13 residues. CDR3: CASSWEGYYGYTF. The CDR3 DNA reads TGTGCCAGTAGTTGGGAGGGGTACTATGGCTACACCTTC.